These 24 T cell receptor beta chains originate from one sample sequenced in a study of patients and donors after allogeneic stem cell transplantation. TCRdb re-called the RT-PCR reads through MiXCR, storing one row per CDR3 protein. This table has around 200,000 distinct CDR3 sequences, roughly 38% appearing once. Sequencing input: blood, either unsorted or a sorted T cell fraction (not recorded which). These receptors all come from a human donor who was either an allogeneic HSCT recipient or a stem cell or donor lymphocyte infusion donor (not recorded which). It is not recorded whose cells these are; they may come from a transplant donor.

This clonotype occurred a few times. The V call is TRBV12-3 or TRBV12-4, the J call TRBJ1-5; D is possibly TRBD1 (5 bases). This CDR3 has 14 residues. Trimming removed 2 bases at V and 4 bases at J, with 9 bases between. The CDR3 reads CASSLTDRNQPQHF. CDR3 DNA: TGTGCCAGCAGTTTAACCGACAGAAATCAGCCCCAGCATTTT.

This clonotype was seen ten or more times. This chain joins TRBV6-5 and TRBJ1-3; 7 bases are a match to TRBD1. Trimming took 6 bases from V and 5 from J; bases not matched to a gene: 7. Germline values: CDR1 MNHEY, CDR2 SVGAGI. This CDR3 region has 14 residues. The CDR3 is CASRTRDSRNTIYF. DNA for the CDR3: TGTGCCAGCAGAACTCGGGACAGTAGAAACACCATATATTTT.

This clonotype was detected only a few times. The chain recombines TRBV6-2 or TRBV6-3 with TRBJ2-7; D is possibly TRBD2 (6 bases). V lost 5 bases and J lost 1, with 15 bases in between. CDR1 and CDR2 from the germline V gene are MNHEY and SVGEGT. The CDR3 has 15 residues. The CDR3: CASSGLGLMSYEQYF. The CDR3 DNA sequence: TGTGCCAGCAGTGGTTTGGGACTTATGTCCTACGAGCAGTACTTC.

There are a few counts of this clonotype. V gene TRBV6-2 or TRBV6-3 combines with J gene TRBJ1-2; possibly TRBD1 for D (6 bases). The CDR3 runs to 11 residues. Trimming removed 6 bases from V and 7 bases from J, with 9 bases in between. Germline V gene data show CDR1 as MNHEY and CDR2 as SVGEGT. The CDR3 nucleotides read TGTGCCAGCAGCCGCAGGGGTGGCTACACCTTC. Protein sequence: CASSRRGGYTF.

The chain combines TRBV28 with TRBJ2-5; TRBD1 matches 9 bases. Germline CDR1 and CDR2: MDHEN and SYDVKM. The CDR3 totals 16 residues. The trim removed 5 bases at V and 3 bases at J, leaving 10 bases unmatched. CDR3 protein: CASSPLPGQGKETQYF. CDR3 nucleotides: TGTGCCAGCAGTCCACTTCCTGGACAGGGGAAAGAGACCCAGTACTTC.

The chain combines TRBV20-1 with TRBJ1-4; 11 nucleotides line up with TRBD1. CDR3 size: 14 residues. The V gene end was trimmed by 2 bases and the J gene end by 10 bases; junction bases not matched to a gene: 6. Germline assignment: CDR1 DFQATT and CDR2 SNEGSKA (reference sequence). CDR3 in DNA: TGCAGTGCTAGATTTGGACAGGGGGCCATAAAACTGTTTTTT. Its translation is CSARFGQGAIKLFF.

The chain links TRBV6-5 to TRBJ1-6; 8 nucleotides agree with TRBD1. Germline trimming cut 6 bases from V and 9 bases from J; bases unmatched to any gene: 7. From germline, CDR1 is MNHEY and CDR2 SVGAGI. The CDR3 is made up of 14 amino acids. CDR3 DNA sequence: TGTGCCAGCAGCAGCGACAGGGGTAGTTCACCCCTCCACTTT. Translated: CASSSDRGSSPLHF.

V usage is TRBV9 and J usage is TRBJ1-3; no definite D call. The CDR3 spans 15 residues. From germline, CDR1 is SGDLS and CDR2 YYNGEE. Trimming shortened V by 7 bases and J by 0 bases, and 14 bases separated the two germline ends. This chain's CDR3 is CASSIRPNSGNTIYF. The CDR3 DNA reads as TGTGCCAGCTCGATTCGACCGAACTCTGGAAACACCATATATTTT. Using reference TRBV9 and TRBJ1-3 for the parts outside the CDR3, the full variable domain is DSGVTQTPKHLITATGQRVTLRCSPRSGDLSVYWYQQSLDQGLQFLIQYYNGEERAKGNILERFSAQQFPDLHSELNLSSLELGDSALYFCASSIRPNSGNTIYFGEGSWLTVV.

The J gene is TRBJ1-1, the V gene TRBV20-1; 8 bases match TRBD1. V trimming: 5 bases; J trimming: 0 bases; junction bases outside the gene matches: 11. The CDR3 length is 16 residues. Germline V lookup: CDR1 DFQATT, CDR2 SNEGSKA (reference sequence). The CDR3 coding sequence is TGCAGTGCTCTTCTCATGAAGGGACAGGTGAACACTGAAGCTTTCTTT. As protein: CSALLMKGQVNTEAFF.

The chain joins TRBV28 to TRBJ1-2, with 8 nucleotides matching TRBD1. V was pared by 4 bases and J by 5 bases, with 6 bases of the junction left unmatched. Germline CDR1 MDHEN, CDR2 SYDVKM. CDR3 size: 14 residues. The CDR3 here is CASSSPGGWYGYTF. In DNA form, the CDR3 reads TGTGCCAGCAGTTCACCAGGGGGCTGGTATGGCTACACCTTC.

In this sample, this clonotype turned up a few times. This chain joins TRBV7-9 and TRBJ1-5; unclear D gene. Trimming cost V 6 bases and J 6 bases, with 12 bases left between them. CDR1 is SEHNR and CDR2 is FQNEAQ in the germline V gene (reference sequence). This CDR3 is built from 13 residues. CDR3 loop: CASRGGWFQPQHF. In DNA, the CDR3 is TGTGCCAGCAGGGGCGGATGGTTTCAGCCCCAGCATTTT.

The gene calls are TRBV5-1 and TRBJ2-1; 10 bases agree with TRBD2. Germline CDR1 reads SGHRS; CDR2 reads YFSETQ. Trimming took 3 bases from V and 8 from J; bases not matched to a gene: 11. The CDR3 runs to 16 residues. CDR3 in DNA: TGCGCCAGCAGCTCCCCCCGTGATAGCGGGGGGCATGAGCAGTTCTTC. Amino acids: CASSSPRDSGGHEQFF.

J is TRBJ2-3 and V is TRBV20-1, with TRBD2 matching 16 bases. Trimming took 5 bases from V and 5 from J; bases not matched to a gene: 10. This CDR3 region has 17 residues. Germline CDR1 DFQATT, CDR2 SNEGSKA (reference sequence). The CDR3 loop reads CSARSGTSGGARDTQYF. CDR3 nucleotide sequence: TGCAGTGCTCGCTCCGGGACTAGCGGGGGGGCCCGAGATACGCAGTATTTT.

The CDR3 here is CASSYPGHLQAETNEKLFF. The CDR3, as DNA: TGCGCCAGCAGTTACCCGGGACACCTACAAGCGGAAACTAATGAAAAACTGTTTTTT. V and J are TRBV5-1 and TRBJ1-4; the D gene is possibly TRBD1 (6 bases). Per the germline V gene, CDR1 is SGHRS and CDR2 is YFSETQ. V was cut by 5 bases and J by 1 base, with 24 bases left in between. The CDR3 runs 19 residues.

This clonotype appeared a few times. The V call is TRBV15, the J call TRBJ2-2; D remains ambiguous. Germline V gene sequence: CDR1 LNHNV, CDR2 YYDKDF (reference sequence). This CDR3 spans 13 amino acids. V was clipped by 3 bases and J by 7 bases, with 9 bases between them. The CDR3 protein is CATSSQDLGELFF. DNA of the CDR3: TGTGCCACCAGCAGCCAAGATCTCGGGGAGCTGTTTTTT.

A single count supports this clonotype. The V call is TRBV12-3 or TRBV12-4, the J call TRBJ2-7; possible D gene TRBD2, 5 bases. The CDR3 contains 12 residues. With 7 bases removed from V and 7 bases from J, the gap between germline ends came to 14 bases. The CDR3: CASTVGGLEQYF. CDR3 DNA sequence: TGTGCCAGCACCGTAGGAGGTTTGGAGCAGTACTTC.

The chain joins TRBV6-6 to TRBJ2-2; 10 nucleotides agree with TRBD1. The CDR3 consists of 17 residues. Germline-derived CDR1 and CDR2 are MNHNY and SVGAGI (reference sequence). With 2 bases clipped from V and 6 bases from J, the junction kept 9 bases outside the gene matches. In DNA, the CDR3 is TGTGCCAGCAGTTACAGGTTACGGACAGGGGGGTCCGGGGAGCTGTTTTTT. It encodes CASSYRLRTGGSGELFF.

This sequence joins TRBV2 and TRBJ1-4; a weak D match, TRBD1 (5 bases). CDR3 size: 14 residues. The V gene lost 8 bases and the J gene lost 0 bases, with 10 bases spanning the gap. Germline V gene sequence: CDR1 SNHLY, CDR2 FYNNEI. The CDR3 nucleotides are TGTGCCAGCCGGGGGATTGCAACTAATGAAAAACTGTTTTTT. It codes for CASRGIATNEKLFF.

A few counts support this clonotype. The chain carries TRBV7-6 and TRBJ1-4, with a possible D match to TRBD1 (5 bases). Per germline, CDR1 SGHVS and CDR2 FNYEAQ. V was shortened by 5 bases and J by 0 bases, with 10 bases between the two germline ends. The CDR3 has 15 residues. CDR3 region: CASSRGPTTNEKLFF. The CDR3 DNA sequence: TGTGCCAGCAGCCGGGGACCCACAACTAATGAAAAACTGTTTTTT. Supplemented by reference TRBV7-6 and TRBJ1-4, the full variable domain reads GAGVSQSPRYKVTKRGQDVALRCDPISGHVSLYWYRQALGQGPEFLTYFNYEAQQDKSGLPNDRFSAERPEGSISTLTIQRTEQRDSAMYRCASSRGPTTNEKLFFGSGTQLSVL.

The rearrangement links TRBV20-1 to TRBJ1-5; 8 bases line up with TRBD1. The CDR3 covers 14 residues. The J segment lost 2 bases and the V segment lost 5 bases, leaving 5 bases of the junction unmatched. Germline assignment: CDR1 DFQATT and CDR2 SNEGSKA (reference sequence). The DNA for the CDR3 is TGCAGTGCTGTACCGGGACAGGGCAATCAGCCCCAGCATTTT. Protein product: CSAVPGQGNQPQHF.

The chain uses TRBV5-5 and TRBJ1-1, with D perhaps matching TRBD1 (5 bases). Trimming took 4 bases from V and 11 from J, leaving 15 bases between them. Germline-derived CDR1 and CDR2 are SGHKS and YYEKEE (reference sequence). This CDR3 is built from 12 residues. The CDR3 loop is CASSRPGGGAFF. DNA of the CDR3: TGTGCCAGCAGCCGACCCGGGGGTGGGGCTTTCTTT.

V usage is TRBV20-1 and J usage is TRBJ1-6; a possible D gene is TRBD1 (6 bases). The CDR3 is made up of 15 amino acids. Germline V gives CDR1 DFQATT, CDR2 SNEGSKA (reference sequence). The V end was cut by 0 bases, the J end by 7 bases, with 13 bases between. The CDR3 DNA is TGCAGTGCTAGAGATCAGGTTACAGGGAATTCACCCCTCCACTTT. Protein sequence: CSARDQVTGNSPLHF.

The CDR3 bases are TGCGCCAGCAGTGAGTCGGGGACAGGCCCCTATGGCTACACCTTC. Amino acid sequence: CASSESGTGPYGYTF. The rearrangement uses TRBV10-1 and TRBJ1-2; 8 bases are a match to TRBD1. After removal of 0 bases from V and 4 bases from J, the junction contained 4 bases not matched to a gene. Per germline, CDR1 WNHNN and CDR2 SYGVQD (reference sequence). The CDR3 totals 15 residues.

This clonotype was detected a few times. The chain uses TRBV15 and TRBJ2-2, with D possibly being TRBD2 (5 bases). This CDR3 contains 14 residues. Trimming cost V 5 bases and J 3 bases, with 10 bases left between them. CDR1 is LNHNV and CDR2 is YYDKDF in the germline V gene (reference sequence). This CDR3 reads CATSGAGDTGELFF. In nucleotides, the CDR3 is TGTGCCACCAGCGGAGCCGGGGACACCGGGGAGCTGTTTTTT. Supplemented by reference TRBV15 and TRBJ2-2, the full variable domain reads DAMVIQNPRYQVTQFGKPVTLSCSQTLNHNVMYWYQQKSSQAPKLLFHYYDKDFNNEADTPDNFQSRRPNTSFCFLDIRSPGLGDTAMYLCATSGAGDTGELFFGEGSRLTVL.